The clone carrying this TCR beta chain has a handful of counts. The protocol was immunoSEQ multiplex PCR, while the TCRdb copy is restricted to in-frame clones and leaves out a portion. The sample holds some 120,000 clones, approximately 85% seen once. This sample stems from a study of blood T cell repertoires in COVID-19. Study-level information: Some COVID-19 samples were acute and others convalescent; all came from the United States, Italy and Spain.

V trimming: 3 bases; J trimming: 3 bases; junction bases outside the gene matches: 4. Germline assignment: CDR1 SGHNT and CDR2 YYREEE (reference sequence). The CDR3 spans 14 residues. The sequenced sample was peripheral blood. V gene TRBV5-4 combines with J gene TRBJ2-7; 9 bases are shared with TRBD1. The receptor's source is a human donor in a cohort sampled during active COVID-19. The CDR3: CASSSGQGYYEQYF. The DNA of the CDR3 is TGTGCCAGCAGCTCAGGACAGGGGTACTACGAGCAGTACTTC.